The 27 T cell receptor beta chains in this list originate from one sample, sequenced in a study of vaccination effects on CD4 cells after COVID-19. The culture ran for approximately 10 days before CD4+ T cells were isolated. Every participant took two doses of the BNT162b2 or mRNA-1273 vaccine. Data came from immunoSEQ multiplex PCR; TCRdb stores just in-frame clones and leaves some out. There are about 73,000 clones in the sample; 73% occur only once, and about 2% lies in the top ten. Antigens for these TCRs are unknown. The material was CD4+ T cells from PBMCs cultured without peptide, obtained after COVID-19 vaccination. These receptors were obtained from a human donor who received a COVID-19 vaccine.

Only a few counts were recorded for this clone. The CDR3 protein is CASSPTFVGGQPQHF. DNA for the CDR3: TGTGCCAGCTCACCGACCTTCGTCGGCGGTCAGCCCCAGCATTTT. The genes are TRBV18 and TRBJ1-5, with D uncertain. Germline assignment: CDR1 KGHSH and CDR2 LQKENI. This CDR3 spans 15 amino acids. The V end was cut by 3 bases, the J end by 6 bases, with 15 bases between. Filled out from reference TRBV18 and TRBJ1-5, the complete variable domain reads NAGVMQNPRHLVRRRGQEARLRCSPMKGHSHVYWYRQLPEEGLKFMVYLQKENIIDESGMPKERFSAEFPKEGPSILRIQQVVRGDSAAYFCASSPTFVGGQPQHFGDGTRLSIL.

The chain combines TRBV4-2 with TRBJ2-1, with 9 bases identical to TRBD2. CDR1 and CDR2 (germline): LGHNA, YNFKEQ. The junction had 5 bases not matched to a gene; V was cut back by 1 base and J by 4 bases. This CDR3 has 16 amino acids. In DNA form, the CDR3 reads TGTGCCAGCAGCCAAGCCGGGACTAGCTTTTACAATGAGCAGTTCTTC. This sequence encodes CASSQAGTSFYNEQFF.

This rearrangement joins TRBV28 to TRBJ1-2; D might be TRBD1 (5 bases). V was pared by 4 bases and J by 8 bases, with 20 bases between. The germline V gene has CDR1 MDHEN and CDR2 SYDVKM. The CDR3 is made up of 15 amino acids. The chain's CDR3 is CASSSSAFLREGYTF. Here the CDR3 DNA reads TGTGCCAGCAGTTCGTCTGCCTTCCTCAGGGAAGGCTACACCTTC.

CDR3: CASRRDTSGTEAFF. CDR3 DNA: TGTGCCAGCAGGAGGGACACCTCGGGGACTGAAGCTTTCTTT. V gene TRBV2 combines with J gene TRBJ1-1, with D possibly matching TRBD1 (6 bases). This CDR3 contains 14 residues. CDR1 and CDR2 (germline): SNHLY, FYNNEI. V was pared by 6 bases and J by 5 bases, with 16 bases between.

This chain links TRBV4-1 with TRBJ1-1; D is perhaps TRBD1 (5 bases). CDR1 and CDR2 from the germline V gene are MGHRA and YSYEKL. Trimming left V 7 bases short and J 2 bases short, with 14 bases between. This CDR3 spans 14 amino acids. The CDR3: CASTLDSLNTEAFF. CDR3 DNA: TGCGCCAGCACCCTAGACAGCCTAAACACTGAAGCTTTCTTT.

The V gene is TRBV18, the J gene TRBJ1-2; D call uncertain. This CDR3 is 13 amino acids long. Germline values: CDR1 KGHSH, CDR2 LQKENI. V gave up 3 bases and J gave up 4 bases, with 9 bases separating them. The CDR3: CASSPDELYGYTF. CDR3 DNA sequence: TGTGCCAGCTCACCGGACGAGCTCTATGGCTACACCTTC.

The V and J genes are TRBV19 and TRBJ1-4; no clear D gene. This CDR3 has 17 amino acids. Looked up from germline, CDR1 is LNHDA and CDR2 is SQIVND (reference sequence). V lost 4 bases to trimming and J lost 0 bases, with 15 bases between them. The CDR3 reads CASSNHPLRATNEKLFF. CDR3 DNA: TGTGCCAGTAGTAACCACCCCTTGAGGGCAACTAATGAAAAACTGTTTTTT. Variable domain in full (rest from reference TRBV19 and TRBJ1-4): DGGITQSPKYLFRKEGQNVTLSCEQNLNHDAMYWYRQDPGQGLRLIYYSQIVNDFQKGDIAEGYSVSREKKESFPLTVTSAQKNPTAFYLCASSNHPLRATNEKLFFGSGTQLSVL.

The rearrangement links TRBV7-2 to TRBJ2-5, with 10 positions matching TRBD1. The CDR3 spans 14 residues. Germline assignment: CDR1 SGHTA and CDR2 FQGNSA. The J segment lost 4 bases and the V segment lost 5 bases, leaving 4 bases of the junction unmatched. CDR3 sequence reads: CASSRDRGRETQYF. In DNA, the CDR3 is TGTGCCAGCAGCAGGGACAGGGGAAGAGAGACCCAGTACTTC.

CDR3 amino acids: CASSDGTSGGGYEQYV. CDR3 DNA sequence: TGTGCCAGCAGTGACGGGACTAGCGGGGGGGGGTACGAGCAGTACGTC. V usage is TRBV6-4 and J usage is TRBJ2-7; TRBD2 matches at 16 bases. V lost 2 bases and J lost 4; bases outside the gene matches: 2. CDR3 size: 16 residues. Germline loops: CDR1 MRHNA, CDR2 SNTAGT.

J is TRBJ1-1 and V is TRBV5-5; D may be TRBD1 (5 bases). V was pared by 2 bases and J by 5 bases, with 10 bases between. The V gene's germline CDR1 is SGHKS and CDR2 YYEKEE (reference sequence). This CDR3 spans 13 amino acids. The CDR3 DNA follows: TGTGCCAGCAGCTTTAACAGGAATACTGAAGCTTTCTTT. It codes for CASSFNRNTEAFF.

This rearrangement joins TRBV19 to TRBJ1-6; D is unresolved. Germline assignment: CDR1 LNHDA and CDR2 SQIVND (reference sequence). V was shortened by 3 bases and J by 10 bases, with 7 bases between the two germline ends. The CDR3 covers 12 residues. The CDR3 loop reads CASSITDSPLHF. In DNA, the CDR3 is TGTGCCAGTAGTATTACGGACTCACCCCTCCACTTT.

This chain uses TRBV6-5 with TRBJ1-4, with a weak D call TRBD1 (5 bases). Germline CDR1 is MNHEY and CDR2 is SVGAGI. CDR3 length equals 15 residues. Trimming cost V 7 bases and J 7 bases, with 19 bases left between them. The CDR3 DNA sequence: TGTGCCAGCACGGGGACGCGGTTCCCGGGTGAAAAACTGTTTTTT. Amino acids: CASTGTRFPGEKLFF.

This clone is a singleton in its sample. The gene calls are TRBV5-1 and TRBJ2-5; 7 nucleotides agree with TRBD1. CDR1 and CDR2 (germline): SGHRS, YFSETQ. With V trimmed by 4 bases and J by 2 bases, 5 bases remained unmatched. The CDR3 has 14 residues. The CDR3, as DNA: TGCGCCAGCAGCGACACAGGGGCTCAAGAGACCCAGTACTTC. Translating it yields CASSDTGAQETQYF.

V is TRBV6-5 and J is TRBJ1-5; the D gene is possibly TRBD1 (6 bases). Germline loops: CDR1 MNHEY, CDR2 SVGAGI. The CDR3 length is 14 residues. V lost 6 bases and J 3 bases, leaving 12 bases between the germline ends. The CDR3 bases are TGTGCCAGCAGAGGACAGCCTAACAATCAGCCCCAGCATTTT. Its protein is CASRGQPNNQPQHF.

The CDR3, as DNA: TGTGCCAGCTCCCGGGACAGGGGTTTCAATGAGCAGTTCTTC. Translated, it gives CASSRDRGFNEQFF. The genes are TRBV18 and TRBJ2-1; TRBD1 matches 10 bases. Germline V gene lookup returns CDR1 KGHSH and CDR2 LQKENI. The CDR3 totals 14 residues. Germline trimming cut 6 bases from V and 6 bases from J; bases unmatched to any gene: 5.

The J gene is TRBJ1-1, the V gene TRBV4-1, with unresolved D. Trimming removed 1 base at V and 0 bases at J, with 9 bases between. The CDR3 totals 15 residues. Germline-derived CDR1 and CDR2 are MGHRA and YSYEKL. CDR3 nucleotide sequence: TGCGCCAGCAGCCAAGGGTTTTCAGTGAACACTGAAGCTTTCTTT. Encoded protein: CASSQGFSVNTEAFF.

V usage is TRBV10-3 and J usage is TRBJ2-5; D may be TRBD1 or TRBD2 (5 bases each). This CDR3 spans 13 amino acids. Trimming pared 3 bases from V and 5 bases from J, leaving 10 bases between. Germline values: CDR1 ENHRY, CDR2 SYGVKD. The CDR3 DNA reads TGTGCCATCAGTGATCGGGACGTCGAGACCCAGTACTTC. Amino acid sequence: CAISDRDVETQYF.

This clone has just one count. For the CDR3, the DNA is TGTGCCAGCAGTCCCGACAGGCCGGGGAATTCACCCCTCCACTTT. The encoded protein is CASSPDRPGNSPLHF. The chain employs TRBV2 and TRBJ1-6, with TRBD1 as a possible D gene (6 bases). The CDR3 covers 15 residues. Germline V gene data show CDR1 as SNHLY and CDR2 as FYNNEI. V shed 5 bases and J shed 7 bases, with 15 bases lying between them.

The chain employs TRBV5-1 and TRBJ2-3; perhaps TRBD1 as D (6 bases). Germline V CDR1 and CDR2: SGHRS, YFSETQ. The CDR3 loop spans 13 amino acids. The V end lost 4 bases, the J end lost 4 bases, and 10 bases lay between the germline ends. This CDR3 reads CASSGTGPDTQYF. The DNA for the CDR3 is TGCGCCAGCAGCGGAACAGGGCCAGATACGCAGTATTTT.

This sequence joins TRBV24-1 and TRBJ2-1; 7 bases fit TRBD1. CDR1 is KGHDR, CDR2 SFDVKD, per germline. This CDR3 has 13 residues. Trimming at V came to 9 bases and at J to 9 bases, leaving 10 bases not matched to a gene. CDR3 sequence reads: CATLDRVGTEQFF. CDR3 DNA: TGTGCCACCCTAGACAGGGTTGGGACTGAGCAGTTCTTC.

The CDR3: CASIDRAAGANVLTF. CDR3 nucleotides: TGTGCCAGCATCGACAGGGCTGCCGGGGCCAACGTCCTGACTTTC. The chain has TRBV28 and TRBJ2-6; 7 bases are shared with TRBD1. The V and J ends lost 7 bases and 4 bases, in that order; junction bases with no gene match: 7. In germline, CDR1 is MDHEN, CDR2 SYDVKM. CDR3 length: 15 residues.

The chain employs TRBV5-3 and TRBJ1-2; tentative D call: TRBD1 (5 bases). TRBV5-3 is an open reading frame whose function is uncertain. This CDR3 is 16 amino acids long. V lost 0 bases, J lost 5 bases, and 17 bases lay in between. In DNA, the CDR3 is TGTGCCAGAAGCTTGGCCCGGGACTGGTGGGGGTATGGCTACACCTTC. Its translation: CARSLARDWWGYGYTF.

This clone was recorded a few times. The chain recombines TRBV3-1 (or the pseudogene TRBV3-2) with TRBJ2-2; tentatively, D is TRBD2 (5 bases). CDR1 and CDR2 (germline): LGHDT, YNNKEL (reference sequence). The CDR3 consists of 16 residues. The V gene lost 1 base and the J gene lost 5 bases, with 14 bases spanning the gap. This CDR3 is CASSQVQSGNTGELFF. The CDR3 region has the DNA TGTGCCAGCAGCCAAGTTCAGTCCGGGAATACCGGGGAGCTGTTTTTT.

The chain has TRBV6-6 and TRBJ1-5; no clear D gene. Germline CDR1 MNHNY, CDR2 SVGAGI (reference sequence). V was clipped by 6 bases and J by 0 bases, with 9 bases between them. The CDR3 totals 14 residues. The DNA for the CDR3 is TGTGCCAGCAGCCCCGATAATAGCAATCAGCCCCAGCATTTT. Encoded protein: CASSPDNSNQPQHF.

The J gene is TRBJ1-2, the V gene TRBV28, with D maybe TRBD1 (6 bases). The CDR3 covers 12 residues. The V end lost 8 bases, the J end lost 4 bases, and 11 bases lay between the germline ends. CDR1 MDHEN and CDR2 SYDVKM come from the germline V gene. This chain's CDR3 is CASGGGSYGYTF. In nucleotides, the CDR3 is TGTGCCAGCGGAGGGGGTAGCTATGGCTACACCTTC.

This sequence joins TRBV10-3 and TRBJ2-6; D ambiguous. Deletions cut 1 base from V and 1 base from J, with 5 bases between. Germline CDR1 and CDR2: ENHRY and SYGVKD. This CDR3 comprises 15 residues. The CDR3 DNA reads TGTGCCATCAGTGAGTGGGCATCTGGGGCCAACGTCCTGACTTTC. It codes for CAISEWASGANVLTF.

The gene calls are TRBV4-1 and TRBJ1-1, with a possible D match to TRBD1 (6 bases). The CDR3 spans 14 residues. V lost 1 base to trimming and J lost 6 bases, with 12 bases between them. Germline assignment: CDR1 MGHRA and CDR2 YSYEKL. The CDR3 region is CASSQGWGAPEAFF. The DNA for the CDR3 is TGCGCCAGCAGCCAAGGGTGGGGGGCTCCTGAAGCTTTCTTT.